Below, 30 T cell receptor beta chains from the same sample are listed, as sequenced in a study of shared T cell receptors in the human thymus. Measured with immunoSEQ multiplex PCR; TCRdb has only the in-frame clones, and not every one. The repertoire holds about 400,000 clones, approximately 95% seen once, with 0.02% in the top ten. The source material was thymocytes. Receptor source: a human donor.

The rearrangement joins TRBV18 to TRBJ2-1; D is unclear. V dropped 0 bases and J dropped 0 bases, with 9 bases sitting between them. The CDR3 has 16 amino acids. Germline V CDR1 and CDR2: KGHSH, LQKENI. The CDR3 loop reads CASSPPIHSSYNEQFF. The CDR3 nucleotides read TGTGCCAGCTCACCACCGATCCATAGCTCCTACAATGAGCAGTTCTTC.

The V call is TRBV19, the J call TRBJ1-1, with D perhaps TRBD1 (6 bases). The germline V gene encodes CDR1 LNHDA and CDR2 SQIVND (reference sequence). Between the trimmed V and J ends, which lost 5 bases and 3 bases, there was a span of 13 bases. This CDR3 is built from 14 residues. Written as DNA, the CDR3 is TGTGCCAGTAGTGACGGACCAGGGGACACTGAAGCTTTCTTT. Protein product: CASSDGPGDTEAFF.

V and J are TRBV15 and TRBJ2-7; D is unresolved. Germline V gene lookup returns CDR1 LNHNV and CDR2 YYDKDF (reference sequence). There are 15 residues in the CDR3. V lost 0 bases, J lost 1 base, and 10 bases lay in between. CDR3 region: CATSRDKHFSYEQYF. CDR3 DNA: TGTGCCACCAGCAGAGATAAGCATTTTTCCTACGAGCAGTACTTC.

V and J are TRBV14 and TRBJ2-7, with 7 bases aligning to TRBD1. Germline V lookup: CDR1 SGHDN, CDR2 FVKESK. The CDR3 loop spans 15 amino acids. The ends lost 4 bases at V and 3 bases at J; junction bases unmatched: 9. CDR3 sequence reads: CASSLGTEILYEQYF. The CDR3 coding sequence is TGTGCCAGCAGCCTCGGGACAGAGATTCTCTACGAGCAGTACTTC. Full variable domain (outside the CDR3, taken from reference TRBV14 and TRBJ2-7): EAGVTQFPSHSVIEKGQTVTLRCDPISGHDNLYWYRRVMGKEIKFLLHFVKESKQDESGMPNNRFLAERTGGTYSTLKVQPAELEDSGVYFCASSLGTEILYEQYFGPGTRLTVT.

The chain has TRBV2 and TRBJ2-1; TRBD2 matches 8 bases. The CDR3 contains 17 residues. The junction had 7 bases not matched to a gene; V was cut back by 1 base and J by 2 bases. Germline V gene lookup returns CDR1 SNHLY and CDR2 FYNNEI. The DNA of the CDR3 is TGTGCCAGCAGTGAAGGTTGGCGGGAGGACACCTACAATGAGCAGTTCTTC. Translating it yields CASSEGWREDTYNEQFF.

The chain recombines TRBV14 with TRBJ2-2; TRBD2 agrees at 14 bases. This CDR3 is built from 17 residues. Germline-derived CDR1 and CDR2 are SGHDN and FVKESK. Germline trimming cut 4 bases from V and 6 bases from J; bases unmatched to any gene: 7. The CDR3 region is CASSPTSGRARSGELFF. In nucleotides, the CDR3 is TGTGCCAGCAGCCCGACTAGCGGGAGGGCCCGGTCCGGGGAGCTGTTTTTT.

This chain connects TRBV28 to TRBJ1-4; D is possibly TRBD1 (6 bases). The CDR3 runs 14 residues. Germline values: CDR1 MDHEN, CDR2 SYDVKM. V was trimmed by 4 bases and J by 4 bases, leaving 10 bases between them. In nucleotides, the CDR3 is TGTGCCAGCAGTTCGGACAGACTTAATGAAAAACTGTTTTTT. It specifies CASSSDRLNEKLFF. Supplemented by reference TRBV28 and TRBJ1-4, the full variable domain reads DVKVTQSSRYLVKRTGEKVFLECVQDMDHENMFWYRQDPGLGLRLIYFSYDVKMKEKGDIPEGYSVSREKKERFSLILESASTNQTSMYLCASSSDRLNEKLFFGSGTQLSVL.

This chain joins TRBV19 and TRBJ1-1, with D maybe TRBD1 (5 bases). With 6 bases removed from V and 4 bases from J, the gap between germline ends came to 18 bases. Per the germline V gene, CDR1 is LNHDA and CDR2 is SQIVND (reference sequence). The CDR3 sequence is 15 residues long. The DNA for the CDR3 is TGTGCCAGTAGCTCCCCAGGGAGATCGAGCACTGAAGCTTTCTTT. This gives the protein CASSSPGRSSTEAFF.

The CDR3 sequence: CSVREGKDYGYTF. CDR3 in DNA: TGCAGCGTCCGGGAGGGTAAGGACTATGGCTACACCTTC. V and J are TRBV29-1 and TRBJ1-2; D not certain. There are 13 residues in the CDR3. Germline V gene sequence: CDR1 SQVTM, CDR2 ANQGSEA. The V gene lost 6 bases and the J gene lost 3 bases, with 14 bases spanning the gap.

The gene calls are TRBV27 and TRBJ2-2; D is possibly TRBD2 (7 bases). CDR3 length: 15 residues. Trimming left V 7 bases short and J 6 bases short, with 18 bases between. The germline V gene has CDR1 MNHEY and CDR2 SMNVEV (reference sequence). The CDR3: CASTFRGALPGELFF. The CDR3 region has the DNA TGTGCCAGCACCTTCCGGGGGGCGCTCCCCGGGGAGCTGTTTTTT.

CDR3 sequence (DNA): TGTGCCAGCTCACCACAGCTCGGGAGGGCCCATGAGCAGTTCTTC. Its protein is CASSPQLGRAHEQFF. The rearrangement joins TRBV18 to TRBJ2-1; 8 bases agree with TRBD2. J was trimmed by 8 bases and V by 1 base; bases with no gene match: 7. CDR1 and CDR2 (germline): KGHSH, LQKENI. This CDR3 contains 15 residues.

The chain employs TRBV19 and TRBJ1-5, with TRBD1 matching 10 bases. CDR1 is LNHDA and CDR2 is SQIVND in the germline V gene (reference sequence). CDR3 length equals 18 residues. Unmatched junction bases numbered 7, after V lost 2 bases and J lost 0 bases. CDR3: CASSITTGGGNSNQPQHF. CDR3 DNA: TGTGCCAGTAGTATAACGACAGGGGGCGGGAATAGCAATCAGCCCCAGCATTTT.

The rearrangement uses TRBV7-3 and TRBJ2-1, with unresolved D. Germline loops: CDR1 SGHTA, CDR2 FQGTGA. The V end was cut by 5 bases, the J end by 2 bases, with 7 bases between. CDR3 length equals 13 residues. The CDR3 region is CASSPPPYNEQFF. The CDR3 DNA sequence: TGTGCCAGCAGCCCCCCTCCCTACAATGAGCAGTTCTTC. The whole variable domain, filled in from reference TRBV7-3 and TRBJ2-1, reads GAGVSQTPSNKVTEKGKYVELRCDPISGHTALYWYRQSLGQGPEFLIYFQGTGAADDSGLPNDRFFAVRPEGSVSTLKIQRTERGDSAVYLCASSPPPYNEQFFGPGTRLTVL.

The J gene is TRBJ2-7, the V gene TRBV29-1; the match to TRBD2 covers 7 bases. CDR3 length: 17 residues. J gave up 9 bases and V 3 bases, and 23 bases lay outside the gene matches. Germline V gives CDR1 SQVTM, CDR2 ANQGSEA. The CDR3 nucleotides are TGCAGCGTTGACGGCCTAGCGGAGGCGCTTAATCGTACCGGGCAGTACTTC. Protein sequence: CSVDGLAEALNRTGQYF.

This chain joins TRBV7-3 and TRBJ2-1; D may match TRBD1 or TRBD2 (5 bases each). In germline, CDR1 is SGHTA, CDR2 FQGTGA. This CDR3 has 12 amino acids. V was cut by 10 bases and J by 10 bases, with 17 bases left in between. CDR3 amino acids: CATLGEDGEQFF. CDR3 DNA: TGTGCCACCCTGGGGGAAGACGGGGAGCAGTTCTTC.

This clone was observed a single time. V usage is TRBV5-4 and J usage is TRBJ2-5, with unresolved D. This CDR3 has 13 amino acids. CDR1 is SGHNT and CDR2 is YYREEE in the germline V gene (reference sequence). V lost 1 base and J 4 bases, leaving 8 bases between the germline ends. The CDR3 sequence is CASSLSRGETQYF. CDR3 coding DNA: TGTGCCAGCAGCTTGTCGAGAGGAGAGACCCAGTACTTC.

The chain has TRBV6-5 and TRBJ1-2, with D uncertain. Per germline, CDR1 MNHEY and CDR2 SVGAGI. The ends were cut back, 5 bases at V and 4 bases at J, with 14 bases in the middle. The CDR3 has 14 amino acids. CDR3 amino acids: CASSSQETGYGYTF. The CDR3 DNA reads TGTGCCAGCAGTAGTCAGGAGACCGGCTATGGCTACACCTTC.

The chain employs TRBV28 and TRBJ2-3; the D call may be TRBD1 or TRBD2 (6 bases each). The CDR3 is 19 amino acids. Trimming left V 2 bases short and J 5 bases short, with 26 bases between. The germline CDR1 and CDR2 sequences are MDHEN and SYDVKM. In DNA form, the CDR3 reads TGTGCCAGCAGTTTAAAGTGGTTAGGGGGGCGGGAACAGAAAGATACGCAGTATTTT. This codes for CASSLKWLGGREQKDTQYF.

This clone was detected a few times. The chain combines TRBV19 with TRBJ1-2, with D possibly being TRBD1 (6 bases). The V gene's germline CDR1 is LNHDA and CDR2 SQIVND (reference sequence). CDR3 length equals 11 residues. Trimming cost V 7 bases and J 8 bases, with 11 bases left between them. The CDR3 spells CASMGGHGYTF. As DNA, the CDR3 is TGTGCCAGTATGGGGGGGCACGGCTACACCTTC.

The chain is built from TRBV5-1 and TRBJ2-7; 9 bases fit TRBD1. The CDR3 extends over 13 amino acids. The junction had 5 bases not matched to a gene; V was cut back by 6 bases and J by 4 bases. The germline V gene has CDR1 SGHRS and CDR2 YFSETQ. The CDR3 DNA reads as TGCGCCAGCAAGGGACAGGGCCCGTACGAGCAGTACTTC. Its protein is CASKGQGPYEQYF.

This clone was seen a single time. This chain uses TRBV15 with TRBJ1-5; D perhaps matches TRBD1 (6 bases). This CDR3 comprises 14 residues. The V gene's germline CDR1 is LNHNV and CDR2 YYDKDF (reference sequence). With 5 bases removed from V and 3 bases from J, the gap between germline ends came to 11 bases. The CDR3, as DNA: TGTGCCACCAGCCGGACAGTGGACAATCAGCCCCAGCATTTT. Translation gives CATSRTVDNQPQHF.

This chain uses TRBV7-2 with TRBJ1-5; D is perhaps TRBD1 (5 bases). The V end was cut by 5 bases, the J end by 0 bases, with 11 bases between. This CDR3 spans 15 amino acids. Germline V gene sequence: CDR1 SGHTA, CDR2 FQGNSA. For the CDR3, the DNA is TGTGCCAGCAGCGCCCTCAGGGATAGCAATCAGCCCCAGCATTTT. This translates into CASSALRDSNQPQHF.

The CDR3 coding sequence is TGTGCCAGCAGCTTAGCTTTAGACGGGAGGGCCTCGACTTACGAGCAGTACTTC. It is translated as CASSLALDGRASTYEQYF. The chain joins TRBV7-8 to TRBJ2-7; TRBD2 matches 8 bases. Germline V gene data show CDR1 as SGHVS and CDR2 as FQNEAQ. This CDR3 spans 18 amino acids. J was trimmed by 4 bases and V by 0 bases; bases with no gene match: 14.

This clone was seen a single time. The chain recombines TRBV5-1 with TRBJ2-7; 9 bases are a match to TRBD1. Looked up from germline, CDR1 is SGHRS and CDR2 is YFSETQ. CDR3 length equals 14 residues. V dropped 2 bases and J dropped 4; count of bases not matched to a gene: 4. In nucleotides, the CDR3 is TGCGCCAGCAGCTTACGACAGGGGGGGTACGAGCAGTACTTC. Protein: CASSLRQGGYEQYF.

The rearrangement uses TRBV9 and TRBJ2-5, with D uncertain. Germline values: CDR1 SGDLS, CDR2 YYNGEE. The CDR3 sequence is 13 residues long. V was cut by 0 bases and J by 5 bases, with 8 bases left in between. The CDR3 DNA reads TGTGCCAGCAGCGTAGACAGAAAGGAGACCCAGTACTTC. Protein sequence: CASSVDRKETQYF. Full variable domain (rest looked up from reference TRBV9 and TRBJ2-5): DSGVTQTPKHLITATGQRVTLRCSPRSGDLSVYWYQQSLDQGLQFLIQYYNGEERAKGNILERFSAQQFPDLHSELNLSSLELGDSALYFCASSVDRKETQYFGPGTRLLVL.

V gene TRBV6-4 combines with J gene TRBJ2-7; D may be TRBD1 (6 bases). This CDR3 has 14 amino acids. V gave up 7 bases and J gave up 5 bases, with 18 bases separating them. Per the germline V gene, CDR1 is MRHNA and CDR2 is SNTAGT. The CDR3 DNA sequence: TGTGCCAGCACCAAGGAAAACAGGGTCGACGAGCAGTACTTC. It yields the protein CASTKENRVDEQYF.

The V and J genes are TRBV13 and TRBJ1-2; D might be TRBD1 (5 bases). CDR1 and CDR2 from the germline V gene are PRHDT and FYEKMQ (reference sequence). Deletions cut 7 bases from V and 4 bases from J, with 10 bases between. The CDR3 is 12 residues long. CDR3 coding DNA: TGTGCCAGCACCCGGGGCCCCTATGGCTACACCTTC. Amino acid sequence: CASTRGPYGYTF.

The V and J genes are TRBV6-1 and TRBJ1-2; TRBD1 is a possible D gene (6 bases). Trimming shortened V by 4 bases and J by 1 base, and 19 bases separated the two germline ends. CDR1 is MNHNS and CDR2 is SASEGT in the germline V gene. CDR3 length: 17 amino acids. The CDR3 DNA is TGTGCCAGCAGTGCCGCCCCTGGGGGCTCTGATAACTATGGCTACACCTTC. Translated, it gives CASSAAPGGSDNYGYTF.

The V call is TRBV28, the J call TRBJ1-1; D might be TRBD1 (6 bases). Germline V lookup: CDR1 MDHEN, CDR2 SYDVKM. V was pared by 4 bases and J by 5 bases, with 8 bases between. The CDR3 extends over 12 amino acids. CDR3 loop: CASSSGATEAFF. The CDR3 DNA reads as TGTGCCAGCAGTTCAGGGGCAACTGAAGCTTTCTTT. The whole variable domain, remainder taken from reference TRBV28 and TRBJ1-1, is DVKVTQSSRYLVKRTGEKVFLECVQDMDHENMFWYRQDPGLGLRLIYFSYDVKMKEKGDIPEGYSVSREKKERFSLILESASTNQTSMYLCASSSGATEAFFGQGTRLTVV.

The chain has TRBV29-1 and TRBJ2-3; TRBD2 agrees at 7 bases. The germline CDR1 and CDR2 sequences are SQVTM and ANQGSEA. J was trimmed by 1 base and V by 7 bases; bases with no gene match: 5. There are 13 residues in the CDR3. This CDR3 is CSGGLAGTDTQYF. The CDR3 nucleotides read TGCAGCGGCGGGCTAGCGGGCACAGATACGCAGTATTTT.